The TCR beta chain under discussion was sequenced for a study of PD-1 blockade in classical Hodgkin lymphoma. Generated by immunoSEQ multiplex PCR, the TCRdb table keeps only in-frame clones and is missing some. The sample contains roughly 140,000 clones, just under 80% of which appear only once. Germline CDR1 is LNHDA and CDR2 is SQIVND (reference sequence). V was shortened by 5 bases and J by 4 bases, with 6 bases between the two germline ends. CDR3 length equals 12 residues. With no exception, relapse followed autologous stem cell transplantation in all patients, and brentuximab vedotin exposure varied. This clone was recorded a few times.

The chain uses TRBV19 and TRBJ1-5; the D is unclear. This TCR derives from a human donor with classical Hodgkin lymphoma. Here the sequenced sample was peripheral blood mononuclear cells (PBMCs), taken before the second cycle of nivolumab. DNA for the CDR3: TGTGCCAGTAGTGTAGGAAATCAGCCCCAGCATTTT. This translates into CASSVGNQPQHF.